This TCR beta chain came from a study of breast tumors, draining lymph nodes, adjacent tissues. The study's findings and limits: That most tumor T cells come from lymph nodes remained unproven. Tumor repertoires ranked between lymph nodes and nontumor tissue in diversity, with V and J gene preferences.

Points on this clonotype: Its specificity is not known. This sequence may be a read error, since a much larger clone differs from it by one base.

TCRdb analysed the multiplex PCR reads with MiXCR anew, one entry per CDR3 protein. The table shows about 200,000 distinct CDR3 sequences, with around 29% occurring only once. The germline CDR1 and CDR2 sequences are MNHEY and SVGAGI. V was shortened by 4 bases and J by 3 bases, with 4 bases between the two germline ends. The CDR3 is 12 residues long. The lymph nodes were axillary draining lymph nodes from breast cancer patients. The chain is built from TRBV6-5 and TRBJ2-1; D gene uncertain. The receptor was derived from a female donor with breast cancer. Some clones in this sample may be carry-over from other donors' samples. What was sequenced was axillary lymph node tissue. The CDR3 bases are TGTGCCAGCAGTTGCGGCTACAATGAGCAGTTCTTC. Translating gives CASSCGYNEQFF.